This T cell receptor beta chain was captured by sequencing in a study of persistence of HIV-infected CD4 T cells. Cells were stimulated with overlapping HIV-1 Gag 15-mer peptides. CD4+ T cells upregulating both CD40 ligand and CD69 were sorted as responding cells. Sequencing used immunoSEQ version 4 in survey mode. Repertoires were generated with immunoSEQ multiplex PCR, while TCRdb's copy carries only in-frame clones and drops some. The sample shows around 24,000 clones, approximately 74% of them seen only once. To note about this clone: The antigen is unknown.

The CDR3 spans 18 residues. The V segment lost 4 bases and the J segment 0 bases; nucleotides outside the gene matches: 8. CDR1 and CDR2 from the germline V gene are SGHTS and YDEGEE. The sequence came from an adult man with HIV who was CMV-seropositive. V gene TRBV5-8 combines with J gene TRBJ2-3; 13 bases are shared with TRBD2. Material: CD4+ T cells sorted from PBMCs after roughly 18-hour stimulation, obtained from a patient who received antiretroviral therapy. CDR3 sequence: CASSRGLAGAASTDTQYF. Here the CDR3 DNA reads TGTGCCAGCAGCCGAGGACTAGCGGGGGCCGCTAGCACAGATACGCAGTATTTT.